This TCR beta chain was sequenced during a study of T cells expressing NK-cell markers. Overall study: HCMV seropositivity characterized most of the eight sequenced donors, and seronegativity one.

Findings and limits, study-wide: Among CD8+ T cells from 5 to 7 donors, dominant NKG2C+ clonotypes accounted for roughly 1.0-7.0%.

For each CDR3 protein, TCRdb gives one entry from its re-call of the 5' RACE reads, without DNA. The ten most abundant clones cover less than 4.5% of a sample with 500,000 to 700,000 distinct CDR3 sequences. Remarks on this clonotype: What it binds is not known.

This receptor was taken from a man younger than 30 in good health. Sequenced: blood T cells: a sorted CD56 or NKG2C T cell subset, CD4+ or CD8+ T cells, or bulk PBMC T cells (not recorded which).

CDR3 region: CASSPQGKGADTQYF. V is TRBV5-6 and J is TRBJ2-3; with no DNA, the TCRdb D assignment of TRBD1 cannot be verified. The length of the CDR3 is 15 residues. Germline lookup yields CDR1 SGHDT and CDR2 YYEEEE.